The next 20 T cell receptor beta chains were all read from a single sample in a study of graft-versus-host responses after intestinal transplantation. TCRdb's table, derived via immunoSEQ multiplex PCR, lists solely in-frame clones and lacks some. The table includes approximately 90,000 clones, approximately 90% detected once. These TCRs are of unknown antigen specificity. Specimen: unstimulated CD8+ T cells sorted from spleen or lymph node cells, collected before transplant. The receptors were gathered from a human donor who was the organ donor for an intestinal transplant.

The chain joins TRBV9 to TRBJ2-5; 13 nucleotides align to TRBD2. The CDR3 loop spans 19 amino acids. With V trimmed by 3 bases and J by 0 bases, 11 bases remained unmatched. Germline V gives CDR1 SGDLS, CDR2 YYNGEE. CDR3 in amino acids: CASSAGLAGASPYQETQYF. The CDR3 bases are TGTGCCAGCAGCGCCGGACTAGCGGGGGCCTCCCCGTACCAAGAGACCCAGTACTTC.

The chain links TRBV11-2 to TRBJ1-2, with TRBD1 as a possible D gene (6 bases). The CDR3 is 15 amino acids. Per germline, CDR1 SGHAT and CDR2 FQNNGV. The V and J ends lost 4 bases and 6 bases respectively, with 18 bases between them. CDR3 in amino acids: CASSSLDGGGDGYTF. The DNA of the CDR3 is TGTGCCAGCAGCTCCCTAGACGGGGGGGGCGATGGCTACACCTTC. Variable domain in full (rest from reference TRBV11-2 and TRBJ1-2): EAGVAQSPRYKIIEKRQSVAFWCNPISGHATLYWYQQILGQGPKLLIQFQNNGVVDDSQLPKDRFSAERLKGVDSTLKIQPAKLEDSAVYLCASSSLDGGGDGYTFGSGTRLTVV.

The chain recombines TRBV11-2 with TRBJ2-7; TRBD1 matches at 11 bases. The CDR3 has 15 residues. Germline V gives CDR1 SGHAT, CDR2 FQNNGV. The trim removed 5 bases at V and 6 bases at J, leaving 9 bases unmatched. CDR3 sequence: CASSVGTGGMGEQYF. CDR3 DNA sequence: TGTGCCAGCAGCGTCGGGACAGGGGGTATGGGCGAGCAGTACTTC.

This sequence joins TRBV6-5 and TRBJ1-2; TRBD1 might be the D (5 bases). This CDR3 has 11 amino acids. The V end lost 11 bases, the J end lost 4 bases, and 11 bases lay between the germline ends. Per the germline V gene, CDR1 is MNHEY and CDR2 is SVGAGI. Here the CDR3 reads CACKDIYGYTF. The CDR3 DNA reads as TGTGCCTGCAAGGACATCTATGGCTACACCTTC.

The chain recombines TRBV5-4 with TRBJ2-4; no definite D call. CDR1 SGHNT and CDR2 YYREEE come from the germline V gene (reference sequence). With 1 base removed from V and 6 bases from J, the gap between germline ends came to 5 bases. The CDR3 extends over 12 amino acids. CDR3 in DNA: TGTGCCAGCAGCTTGCAATCAAACATTCAGTACTTC. The encoded protein is CASSLQSNIQYF. Based on the CDR3 plus reference TRBV5-4 and TRBJ2-4, the full variable domain is ETGVTQSPTHLIKTRGQQVTLRCSSQSGHNTVSWYQQALGQGPQFIFQYYREEENGRGNFPPRFSGLQFPNYSSELNVNALELDDSALYLCASSLQSNIQYFGAGTRLSVL.

The gene calls are TRBV7-8 and TRBJ2-3; no firm D call. The CDR3 is 18 amino acids. V lost 4 bases and J 7 bases, leaving 27 bases between the germline ends. Germline values: CDR1 SGHVS, CDR2 FQNEAQ. Written as DNA, the CDR3 is TGTGCCAGCAGCTCCCTCCTTGGGGTGGGTACCTCCGGGTATACGCAGTATTTT. This translates into CASSSLLGVGTSGYTQYF.

This clone was seen a single time. The identical CDR3 is also encoded by other nucleotide sequences in the sample. This chain joins TRBV21-1 and TRBJ1-5. TRBV21-1 is annotated as a pseudogene. The length of the CDR3 is 14 residues. The CDR3 DNA reads as TGTGCCAGCAGCAAAATCGTTAGCAATCAGCCCCAGCATTTT. This sequence encodes CASSKIVSNQPQHF.

The chain carries TRBV5-6 and TRBJ2-5, with 8 bases lining up with TRBD2. The CDR3 is made up of 15 amino acids. The V gene end was trimmed by 3 bases and the J gene end by 4 bases; junction bases not matched to a gene: 8. The germline CDR1 and CDR2 sequences are SGHDT and YYEEEE. CDR3 residues: CASSSIAGRGETQYF. The CDR3 coding sequence is TGTGCCAGCAGCTCTATAGCGGGAAGAGGAGAGACCCAGTACTTC.

This chain uses TRBV6-1 with TRBJ1-5, with D perhaps matching TRBD1 (5 bases). The CDR3 covers 14 residues. The V and J ends lost 2 bases and 7 bases respectively, with 12 bases between them. Germline V gene sequence: CDR1 MNHNS, CDR2 SASEGT. The CDR3, as DNA: TGTGCCAGCAGTGAAAAAAGGGGATTGCAGCCCCAGCATTTT. Its protein is CASSEKRGLQPQHF.

The V gene is TRBV4-1, the J gene TRBJ2-3; D is tentatively TRBD1 or TRBD2 (5 bases each). Germline V gives CDR1 MGHRA, CDR2 YSYEKL. This CDR3 has 13 amino acids. Deletions cut 4 bases from V and 4 bases from J, with 9 bases between. CDR3 region: CASSPGASDTQYF. CDR3 coding DNA: TGCGCCAGCAGCCCCGGGGCGTCAGATACGCAGTATTTT.

V and J are TRBV27 and TRBJ2-2; 8 bases agree with TRBD1. Germline values: CDR1 MNHEY, CDR2 SMNVEV (reference sequence). The CDR3 is made up of 14 amino acids. The ends lost 5 bases at V and 7 bases at J; junction bases unmatched: 6. The CDR3 is CASSPTGGHGELFF. CDR3 sequence (DNA): TGTGCCAGCAGTCCTACAGGGGGTCACGGGGAGCTGTTTTTT.

The chain recombines TRBV23-1 with TRBJ2-7; 7 bases match TRBD2. TRBV23-1 is recorded as an ORF, its role being uncertain. This CDR3 is 16 amino acids long. With 6 bases clipped from V and 3 bases from J, the junction kept 14 bases outside the gene matches. CDR3 region: CASRGQPLLANYEQYF. CDR3 sequence (DNA): TGCGCCAGCAGGGGCCAGCCACTACTAGCGAACTACGAGCAGTACTTC.

This clone was observed a few times. This chain uses TRBV7-9 with TRBJ2-3; 12 bases agree with TRBD1. The germline V gene has CDR1 SEHNR and CDR2 FQNEAQ (reference sequence). The CDR3 runs 17 residues. Unmatched junction bases numbered 10, after V lost 5 bases and J lost 4 bases. The CDR3: CASSGLRDRGRPDTQYF. The CDR3 DNA follows: TGTGCCAGCAGCGGTCTCCGGGACAGGGGGCGACCAGATACGCAGTATTTT. Together with reference TRBV7-9 and TRBJ2-3, the CDR3 gives the full variable domain: DTGVSQNPRHKITKRGQNVTFRCDPISEHNRLYWYRQTLGQGPEFLTYFQNEAQLEKSRLLSDRFSAERPKGSFSTLEIQRTEQGDSAMYLCASSGLRDRGRPDTQYFGPGTRLTVL.

CDR3 in amino acids: CSAGDYNEQFF. Written as DNA, the CDR3 is TGCAGTGCAGGGGACTACAATGAGCAGTTCTTC. The chain uses TRBV20-1 and TRBJ2-1; TRBD1 is a possible D gene (5 bases). Germline CDR1 DFQATT, CDR2 SNEGSKA (reference sequence). Between the trimmed V and J ends, which lost 6 bases and 3 bases, there was a span of 6 bases. This CDR3 is 11 amino acids long.

The rearrangement uses TRBV5-4 and TRBJ2-2; D is unresolved. Trimming took off 4 bases at V and 6 bases at J, with 16 bases between the two ends. The CDR3 length is 15 residues. Germline V CDR1 and CDR2: SGHNT, YYREEE (reference sequence). As DNA, the CDR3 is TGTGCCAGCAGCCACCCATTGACGGCACCCGGGGAGCTGTTTTTT. Protein product: CASSHPLTAPGELFF.

This chain uses TRBV5-1 with TRBJ2-7; possibly TRBD1 for D (6 bases). V was cut by 1 base and J by 1 base, with 6 bases left in between. The CDR3 runs to 13 residues. Germline lookup yields CDR1 SGHRS and CDR2 YFSETQ. The chain's CDR3 is CASSLTGSYEQYF. CDR3 bases: TGCGCCAGCAGCTTGACAGGGTCCTACGAGCAGTACTTC.

The chain is built from TRBV19 and TRBJ2-7, with 8 bases matching TRBD2. J lost 2 bases, V lost 7 bases, and 4 bases had no gene match. The CDR3 spans 13 residues. Germline V gene data show CDR1 as LNHDA and CDR2 as SQIVND (reference sequence). The CDR3 sequence is CASNAGGPYEQYF. As DNA, the CDR3 is TGTGCCAGTAATGCGGGAGGCCCCTACGAGCAGTACTTC.

The V gene is TRBV6-5, the J gene TRBJ1-1; D is possibly TRBD1 (5 bases). Per the germline V gene, CDR1 is MNHEY and CDR2 is SVGAGI. V was trimmed by 2 bases and J by 4 bases, leaving 8 bases between them. The CDR3 length is 13 residues. CDR3 loop: CASSYGRGTEAFF. In DNA, the CDR3 is TGTGCCAGCAGTTACGGGAGGGGCACTGAAGCTTTCTTT.

This clone was counted only a few times. This chain links TRBV19 with TRBJ2-1; either TRBD1 or TRBD2 may fit D (5 bases each). Trimming took off 7 bases at V and 8 bases at J, with 21 bases between the two ends. This CDR3 is built from 15 residues. Per the germline V gene, CDR1 is LNHDA and CDR2 is SQIVND (reference sequence). The CDR3 DNA is TGTGCCAGTACCTTGCAGAGGGGTACTAGGCATGAGCAGTTCTTC. It codes for CASTLQRGTRHEQFF.

This clone was detected only once. The J gene is TRBJ1-3, the V gene TRBV6-1, with 8 bases aligning to TRBD1. Germline V lookup: CDR1 MNHNS, CDR2 SASEGT. Trimming took 2 bases from V and 0 from J; bases not matched to a gene: 6. The CDR3 length is 17 residues. The CDR3 coding sequence is TGTGCCAGCAGTGAAACCGGGACAGGATACTCTGGAAACACCATATATTTT. It encodes CASSETGTGYSGNTIYF.